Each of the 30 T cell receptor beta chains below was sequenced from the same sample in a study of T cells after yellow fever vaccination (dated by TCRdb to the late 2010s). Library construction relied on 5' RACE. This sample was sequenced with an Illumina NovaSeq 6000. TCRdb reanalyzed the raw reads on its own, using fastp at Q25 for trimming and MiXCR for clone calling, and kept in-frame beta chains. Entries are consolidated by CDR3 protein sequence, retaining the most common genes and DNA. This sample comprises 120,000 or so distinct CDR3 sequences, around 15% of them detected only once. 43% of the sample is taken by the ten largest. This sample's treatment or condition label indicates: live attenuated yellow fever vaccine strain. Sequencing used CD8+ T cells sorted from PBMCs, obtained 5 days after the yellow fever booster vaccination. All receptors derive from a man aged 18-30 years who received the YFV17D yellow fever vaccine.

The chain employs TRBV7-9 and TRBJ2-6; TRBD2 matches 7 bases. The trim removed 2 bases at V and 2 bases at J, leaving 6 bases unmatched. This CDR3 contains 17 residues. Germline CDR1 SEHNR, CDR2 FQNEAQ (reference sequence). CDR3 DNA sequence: TGTGCCAGCAGCTTACTTCTCAGCGGGGCTGGGGCCAACGTCCTGACTTTC. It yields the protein CASSLLLSGAGANVLTF.

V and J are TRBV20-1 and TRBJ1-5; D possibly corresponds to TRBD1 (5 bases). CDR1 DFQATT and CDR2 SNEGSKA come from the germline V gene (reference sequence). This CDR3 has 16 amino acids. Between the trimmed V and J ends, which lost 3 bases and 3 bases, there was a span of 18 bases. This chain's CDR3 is CSASSQKGRVNQPQHF. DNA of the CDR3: TGCAGTGCTAGTAGTCAGAAGGGGAGGGTCAATCAGCCCCAGCATTTT.

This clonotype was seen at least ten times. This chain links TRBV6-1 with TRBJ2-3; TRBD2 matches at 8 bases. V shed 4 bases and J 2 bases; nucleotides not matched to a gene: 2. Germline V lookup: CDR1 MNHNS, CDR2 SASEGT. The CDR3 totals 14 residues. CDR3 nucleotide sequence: TGTGCCAGCAGTGGTAGCGGGGACACAGATACGCAGTATTTT. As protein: CASSGSGDTDTQYF.

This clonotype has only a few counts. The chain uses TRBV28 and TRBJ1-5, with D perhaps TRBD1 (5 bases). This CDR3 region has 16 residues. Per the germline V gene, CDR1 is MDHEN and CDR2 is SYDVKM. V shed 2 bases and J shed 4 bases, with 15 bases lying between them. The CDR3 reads CASSLGQGSANQPQHF. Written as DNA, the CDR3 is TGTGCCAGCAGTTTAGGGCAGGGATCTGCGAATCAGCCCCAGCATTTT.

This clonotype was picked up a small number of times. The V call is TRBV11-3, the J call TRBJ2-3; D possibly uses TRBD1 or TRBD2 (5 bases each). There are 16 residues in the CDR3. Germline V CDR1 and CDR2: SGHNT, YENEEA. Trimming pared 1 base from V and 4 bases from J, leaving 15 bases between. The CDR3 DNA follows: TGTGCCAGCAGCTTAGGGGTTGGGACGGTGTCAGATACGCAGTATTTT. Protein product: CASSLGVGTVSDTQYF.

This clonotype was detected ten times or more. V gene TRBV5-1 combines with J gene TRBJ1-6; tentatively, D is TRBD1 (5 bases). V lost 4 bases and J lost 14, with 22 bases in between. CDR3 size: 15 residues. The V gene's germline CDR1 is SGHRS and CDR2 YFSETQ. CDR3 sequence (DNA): TGCGCCAGCAGCACATCAGGGTTTCCGCTCGATGCCCTCCACTTT. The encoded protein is CASSTSGFPLDALHF.

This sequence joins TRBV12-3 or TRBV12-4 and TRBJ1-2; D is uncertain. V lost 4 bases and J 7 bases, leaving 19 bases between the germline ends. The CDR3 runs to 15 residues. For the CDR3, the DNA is TGTGCCAGCAGTTCCGACCGGACGGTGCTAGGTGGCTACACCTTC. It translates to CASSSDRTVLGGYTF.

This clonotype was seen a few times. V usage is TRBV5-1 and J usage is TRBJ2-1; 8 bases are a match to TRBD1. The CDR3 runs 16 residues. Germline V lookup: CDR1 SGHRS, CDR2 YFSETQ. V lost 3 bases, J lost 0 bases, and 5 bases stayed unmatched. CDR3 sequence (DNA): TGCGCCAGCAGCTCTAGACAGGGGAGCTCCTACAATGAGCAGTTCTTC. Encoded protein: CASSSRQGSSYNEQFF.

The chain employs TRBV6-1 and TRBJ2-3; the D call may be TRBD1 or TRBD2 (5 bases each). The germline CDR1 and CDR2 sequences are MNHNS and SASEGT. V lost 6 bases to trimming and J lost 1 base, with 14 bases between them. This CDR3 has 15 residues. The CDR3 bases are TGTGCCAGCAGACCCCCGGGACGCGGCACAGATACGCAGTATTTT. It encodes CASRPPGRGTDTQYF.

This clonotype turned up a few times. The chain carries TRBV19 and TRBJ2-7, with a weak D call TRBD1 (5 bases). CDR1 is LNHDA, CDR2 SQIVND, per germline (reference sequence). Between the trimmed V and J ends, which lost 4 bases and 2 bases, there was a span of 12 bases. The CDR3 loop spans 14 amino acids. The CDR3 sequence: CASSTSWGPYEQYV. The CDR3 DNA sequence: TGTGCCAGTAGTACCTCGTGGGGCCCCTACGAGCAGTACGTC.

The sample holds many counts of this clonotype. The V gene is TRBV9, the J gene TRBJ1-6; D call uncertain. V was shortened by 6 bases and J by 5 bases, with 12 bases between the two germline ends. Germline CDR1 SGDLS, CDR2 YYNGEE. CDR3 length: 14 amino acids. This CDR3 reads CASNHGSNNSPLHF. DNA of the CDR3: TGTGCCAGCAACCACGGGAGCAATAATTCACCCCTCCACTTT.

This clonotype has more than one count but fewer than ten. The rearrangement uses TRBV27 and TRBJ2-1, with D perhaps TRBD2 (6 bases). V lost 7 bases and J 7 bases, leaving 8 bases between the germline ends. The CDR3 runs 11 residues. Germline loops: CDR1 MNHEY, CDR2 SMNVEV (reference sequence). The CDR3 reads CASTEGNEQFF. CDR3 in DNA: TGTGCCAGCACGGAGGGGAATGAGCAGTTCTTC.

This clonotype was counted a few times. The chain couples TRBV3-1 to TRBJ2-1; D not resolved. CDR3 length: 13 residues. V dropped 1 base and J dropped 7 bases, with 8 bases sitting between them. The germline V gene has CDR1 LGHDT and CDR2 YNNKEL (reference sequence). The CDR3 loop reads CASSQGMGNEQFF. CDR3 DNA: TGTGCCAGCAGCCAAGGAATGGGAAATGAGCAGTTCTTC.

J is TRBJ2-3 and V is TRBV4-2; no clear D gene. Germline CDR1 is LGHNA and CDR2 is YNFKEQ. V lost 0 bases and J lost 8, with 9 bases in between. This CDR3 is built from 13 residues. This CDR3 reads CASSQEGSTTQYF. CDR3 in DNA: TGTGCCAGCAGCCAAGAGGGGTCTACTACGCAGTATTTT.

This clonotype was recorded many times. CDR3: CASSAASYDRDEQFF. Written as DNA, the CDR3 is TGTGCCAGCAGCGCCGCCAGCTACGATCGTGACGAGCAGTTCTTC. The chain recombines TRBV9 with TRBJ2-1; D unclear. Trimming took off 3 bases at V and 10 bases at J, with 20 bases between the two ends. Per germline, CDR1 SGDLS and CDR2 YYNGEE. The CDR3 has 15 amino acids.

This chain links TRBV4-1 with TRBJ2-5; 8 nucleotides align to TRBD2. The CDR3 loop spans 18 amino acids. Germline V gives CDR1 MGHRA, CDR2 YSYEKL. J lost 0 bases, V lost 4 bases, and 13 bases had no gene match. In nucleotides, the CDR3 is TGCGCCAGCAGCCGACGCGGGGGGCGAGGGTCGTACCAAGAGACCCAGTACTTC. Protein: CASSRRGGRGSYQETQYF.

The CDR3 DNA follows: TGTGCCAGCAGCGCCTACAGGGTGGACACTGAAGCTTTCTTT. It codes for CASSAYRVDTEAFF. V is TRBV9 and J is TRBJ1-1; maybe TRBD1 (6 bases). This CDR3 has 14 residues. The germline V gene encodes CDR1 SGDLS and CDR2 YYNGEE. V gave up 3 bases and J gave up 3 bases, with 12 bases separating them.

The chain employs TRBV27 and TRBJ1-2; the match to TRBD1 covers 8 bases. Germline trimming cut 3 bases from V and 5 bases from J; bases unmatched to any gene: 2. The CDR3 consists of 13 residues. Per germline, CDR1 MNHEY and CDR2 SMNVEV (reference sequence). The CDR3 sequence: CASSFGQGYGYTF. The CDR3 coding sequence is TGTGCCAGCAGTTTCGGACAGGGTTATGGCTACACCTTC.

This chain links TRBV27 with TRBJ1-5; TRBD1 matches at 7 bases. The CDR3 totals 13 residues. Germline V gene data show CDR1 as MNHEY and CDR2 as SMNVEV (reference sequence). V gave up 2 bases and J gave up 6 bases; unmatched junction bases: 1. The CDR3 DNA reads TGTGCCAGCAGTTTACAGGGGGGTCAGCCCCAGCATTTT. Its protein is CASSLQGGQPQHF.

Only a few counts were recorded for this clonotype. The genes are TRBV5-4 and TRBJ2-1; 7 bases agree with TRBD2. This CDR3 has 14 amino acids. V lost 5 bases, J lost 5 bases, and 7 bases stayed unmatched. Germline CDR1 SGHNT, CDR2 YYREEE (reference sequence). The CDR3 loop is CASRSGLDDNEQFF. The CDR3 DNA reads TGTGCCAGCAGGAGCGGACTAGACGACAATGAGCAGTTCTTC.

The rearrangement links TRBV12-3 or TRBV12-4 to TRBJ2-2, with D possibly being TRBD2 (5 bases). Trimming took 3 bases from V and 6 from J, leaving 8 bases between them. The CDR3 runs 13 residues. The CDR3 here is CASSFKEAGELFF. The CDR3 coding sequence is TGTGCCAGCAGTTTTAAGGAGGCCGGGGAGCTGTTTTTT.

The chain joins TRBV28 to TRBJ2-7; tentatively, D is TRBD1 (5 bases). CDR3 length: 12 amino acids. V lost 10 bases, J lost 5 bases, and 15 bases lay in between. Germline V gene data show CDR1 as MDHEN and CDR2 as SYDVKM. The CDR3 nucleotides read TGTGCCACCTCGGACAAAATAAACGAGCAGTACGTC. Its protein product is CATSDKINEQYV.

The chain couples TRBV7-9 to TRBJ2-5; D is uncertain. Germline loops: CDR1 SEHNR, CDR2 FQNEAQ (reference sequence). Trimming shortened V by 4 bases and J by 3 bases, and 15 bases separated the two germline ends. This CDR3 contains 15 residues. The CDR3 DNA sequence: TGTGCCAGCAGCTCCTTACGAGTTCCGAAAGAGACCCAGTACTTC. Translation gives CASSSLRVPKETQYF.

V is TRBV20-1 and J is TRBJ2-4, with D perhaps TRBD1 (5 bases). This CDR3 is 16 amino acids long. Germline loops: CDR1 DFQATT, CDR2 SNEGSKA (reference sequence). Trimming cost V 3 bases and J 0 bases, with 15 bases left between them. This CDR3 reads CSARWAQGLAKNIQYF. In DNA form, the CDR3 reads TGCAGTGCTAGGTGGGCCCAGGGATTAGCCAAAAACATTCAGTACTTC.

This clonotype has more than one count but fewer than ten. The CDR3 loop reads CASALAGGLSEQFF. The CDR3, as DNA: TGTGCCAGCGCCCTAGCGGGGGGGCTATCTGAGCAGTTCTTC. This sequence joins TRBV6-2 or TRBV6-3 and TRBJ2-1; 12 bases agree with TRBD2. CDR3 length equals 14 residues. Trimming cost V 8 bases and J 9 bases; bases outside gene matches: 8. Germline-derived CDR1 and CDR2 are MNHEY and SVGEGT.

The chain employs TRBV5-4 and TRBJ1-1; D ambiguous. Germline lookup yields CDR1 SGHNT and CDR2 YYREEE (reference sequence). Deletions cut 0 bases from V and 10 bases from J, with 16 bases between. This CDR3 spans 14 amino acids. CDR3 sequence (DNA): TGTGCCAGCAGCTTGGGGCTGGACCCGTCGGGAGCTTTCTTT. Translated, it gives CASSLGLDPSGAFF.

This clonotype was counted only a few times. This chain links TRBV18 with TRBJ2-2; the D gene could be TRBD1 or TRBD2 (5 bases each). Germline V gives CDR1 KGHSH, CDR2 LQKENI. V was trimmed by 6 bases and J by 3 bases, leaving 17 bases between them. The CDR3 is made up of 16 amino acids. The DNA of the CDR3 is TGTGCCAGCTCTGACCGGGGCCAGACAGACACCGGGGAGCTGTTTTTT. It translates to CASSDRGQTDTGELFF. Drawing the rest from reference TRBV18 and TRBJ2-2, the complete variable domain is NAGVMQNPRHLVRRRGQEARLRCSPMKGHSHVYWYRQLPEEGLKFMVYLQKENIIDESGMPKERFSAEFPKEGPSILRIQQVVRGDSAAYFCASSDRGQTDTGELFFGEGSRLTVL.

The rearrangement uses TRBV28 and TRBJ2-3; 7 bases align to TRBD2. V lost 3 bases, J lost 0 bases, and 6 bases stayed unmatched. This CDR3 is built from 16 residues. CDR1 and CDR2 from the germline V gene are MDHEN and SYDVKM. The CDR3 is CASSFWEGSSTDTQYF. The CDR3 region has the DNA TGTGCCAGCAGTTTCTGGGAGGGTTCTAGCACAGATACGCAGTATTTT.

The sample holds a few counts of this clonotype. CDR3 in DNA: TGTGCCAGCAGTATGGGCTATTACGAGCAGTACTTC. It codes for CASSMGYYEQYF. The J gene is TRBJ2-7, the V gene TRBV6-2 or TRBV6-3; no firm D call. V lost 5 bases and J 4 bases, leaving 9 bases between the germline ends. Germline-derived CDR1 and CDR2 are MNHEY and SVGEGT. CDR3 length: 12 residues.

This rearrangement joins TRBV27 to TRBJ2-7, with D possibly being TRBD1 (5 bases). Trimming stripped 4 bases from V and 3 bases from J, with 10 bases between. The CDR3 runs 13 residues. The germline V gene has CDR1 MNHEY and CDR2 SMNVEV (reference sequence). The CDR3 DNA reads TGTGCCAGCAGTTGGACACCCAACTACGAGCAGTACTTC. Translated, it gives CASSWTPNYEQYF.